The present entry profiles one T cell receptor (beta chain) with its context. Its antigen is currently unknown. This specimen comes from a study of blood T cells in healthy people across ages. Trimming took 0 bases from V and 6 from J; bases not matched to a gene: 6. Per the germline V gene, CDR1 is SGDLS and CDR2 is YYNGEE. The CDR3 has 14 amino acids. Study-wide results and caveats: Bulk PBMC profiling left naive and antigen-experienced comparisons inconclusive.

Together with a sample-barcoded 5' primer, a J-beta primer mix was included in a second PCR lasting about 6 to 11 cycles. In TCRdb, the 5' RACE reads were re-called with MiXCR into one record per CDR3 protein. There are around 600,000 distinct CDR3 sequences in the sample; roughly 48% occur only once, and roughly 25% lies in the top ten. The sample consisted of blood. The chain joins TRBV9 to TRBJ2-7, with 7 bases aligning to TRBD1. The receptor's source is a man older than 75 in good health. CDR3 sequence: CASSVEIQGTEQYF. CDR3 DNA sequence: TGTGCCAGCAGCGTAGAGATACAGGGGACCGAGCAGTACTTC.